Here is one T cell receptor (beta chain) with its context. Its antigen is not known. This entry belongs to a study of cytomegalovirus exposure and HLA in healthy donors. Overall study: Counted in an early data release were about 86 million unique TCRs from HLA-typed donors. Study-wide results and caveats: Donor immune exposure was known only as CMV serostatus. Cytomegalovirus-associated status was assigned to 150 to 200 TCR beta chains. The productive fraction for most TCR beta V segments was about 87% or about 30% in an earlier analysis.

Trimming left V 0 bases short and J 2 bases short, with 12 bases between. Germline CDR1 is SGHAT and CDR2 is FQNNGV. CDR3 size: 16 residues. This PCR relied on a set of 60 Vbeta primers and 13 Jbeta primers. The data were produced by immunoSEQ multiplex PCR, yet TCRdb's version contains in-frame clones alone and is incomplete. The repertoire consists of fewer than 80,000 clones, with roughly 80% occurring once and the leading ten covering approximately 20%. The rearrangement joins TRBV11-2 to TRBJ2-3; a possible D gene is TRBD2 (6 bases). The sample comprised PBMCs. This TCR derives from a middle-aged woman in good health and CMV-seropositive. The CDR3 is CASSLEEGWTTDTQYF. Written as DNA, the CDR3 is TGTGCCAGCAGCTTAGAGGAGGGTTGGACCACAGATACGCAGTATTTT.